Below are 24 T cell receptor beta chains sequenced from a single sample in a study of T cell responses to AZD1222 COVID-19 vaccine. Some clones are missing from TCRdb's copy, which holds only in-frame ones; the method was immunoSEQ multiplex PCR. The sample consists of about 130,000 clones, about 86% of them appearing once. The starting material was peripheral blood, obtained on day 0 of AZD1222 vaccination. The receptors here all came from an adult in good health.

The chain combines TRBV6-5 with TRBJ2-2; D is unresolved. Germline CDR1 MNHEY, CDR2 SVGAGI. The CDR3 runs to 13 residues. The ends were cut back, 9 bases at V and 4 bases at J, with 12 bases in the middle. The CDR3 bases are TGTGCCAGTCAACTATCGGGCACCGGGGAGCTGTTTTTT. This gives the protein CASQLSGTGELFF.

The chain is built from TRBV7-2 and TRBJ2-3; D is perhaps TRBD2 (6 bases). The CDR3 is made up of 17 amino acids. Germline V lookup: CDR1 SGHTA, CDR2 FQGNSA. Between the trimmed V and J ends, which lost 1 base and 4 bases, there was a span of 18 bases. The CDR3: CASSLGRAGFFADTQYF. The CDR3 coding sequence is TGTGCCAGCAGCTTAGGGCGGGCGGGGTTTTTCGCAGATACGCAGTATTTT.

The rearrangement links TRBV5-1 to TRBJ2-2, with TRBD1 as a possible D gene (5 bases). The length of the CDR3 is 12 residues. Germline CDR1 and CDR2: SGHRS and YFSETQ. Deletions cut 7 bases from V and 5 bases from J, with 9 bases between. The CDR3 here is CASPTETGELFF. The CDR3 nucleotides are TGCGCCAGCCCGACAGAAACCGGGGAGCTGTTTTTT.

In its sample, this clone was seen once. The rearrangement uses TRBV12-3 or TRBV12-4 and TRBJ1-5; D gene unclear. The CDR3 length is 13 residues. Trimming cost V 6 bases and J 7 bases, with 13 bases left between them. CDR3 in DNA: TGTGCCAGCAGAGAGGGCGCAGACCAGCCCCAGCATTTT. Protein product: CASREGADQPQHF.

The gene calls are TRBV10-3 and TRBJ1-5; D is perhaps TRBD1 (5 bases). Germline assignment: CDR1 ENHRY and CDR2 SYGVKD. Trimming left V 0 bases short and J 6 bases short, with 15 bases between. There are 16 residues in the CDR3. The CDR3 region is CAISESTATVTQPQHF. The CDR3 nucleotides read TGTGCCATCAGTGAGTCGACGGCGACAGTCACTCAGCCCCAGCATTTT.

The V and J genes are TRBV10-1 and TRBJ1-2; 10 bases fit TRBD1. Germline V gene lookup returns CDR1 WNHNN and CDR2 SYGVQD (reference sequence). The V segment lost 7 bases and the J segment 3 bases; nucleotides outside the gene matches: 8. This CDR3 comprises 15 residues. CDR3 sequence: CASNSRGQGHYGYTF. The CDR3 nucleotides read TGCGCCAGCAATAGTAGGGGACAGGGGCACTATGGCTACACCTTC.

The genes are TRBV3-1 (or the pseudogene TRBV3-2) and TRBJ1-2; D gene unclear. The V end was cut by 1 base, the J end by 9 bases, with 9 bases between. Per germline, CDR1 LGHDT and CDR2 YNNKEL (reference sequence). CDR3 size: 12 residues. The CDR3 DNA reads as TGTGCCAGCAGCCAAGTGGAGGGTAGCTACACCTTC. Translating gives CASSQVEGSYTF.

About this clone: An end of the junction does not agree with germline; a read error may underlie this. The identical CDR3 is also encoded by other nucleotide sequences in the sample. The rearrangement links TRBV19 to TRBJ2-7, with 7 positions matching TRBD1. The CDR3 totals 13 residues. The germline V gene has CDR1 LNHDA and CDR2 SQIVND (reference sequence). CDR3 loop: CASSIGWTGEQYF. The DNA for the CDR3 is TGTGCCAGTAGTATAGGTTGGACAGGCGAGCAGTACTTT.

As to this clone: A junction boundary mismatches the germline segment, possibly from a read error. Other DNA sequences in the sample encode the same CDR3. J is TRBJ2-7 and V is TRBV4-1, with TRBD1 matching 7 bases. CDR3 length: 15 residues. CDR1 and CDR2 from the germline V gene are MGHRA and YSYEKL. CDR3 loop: CASSQDWGQTDEQYF. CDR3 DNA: TGCGCCAGCAGCCAAGATTGGGGACAGACAGACGAGCAGTATTTC.

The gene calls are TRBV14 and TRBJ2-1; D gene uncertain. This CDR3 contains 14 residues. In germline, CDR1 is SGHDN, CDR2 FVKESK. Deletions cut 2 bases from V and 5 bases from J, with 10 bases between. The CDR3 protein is CASSQMNRDNEQFF. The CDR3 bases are TGTGCCAGCAGCCAAATGAACAGAGACAATGAGCAGTTCTTC.

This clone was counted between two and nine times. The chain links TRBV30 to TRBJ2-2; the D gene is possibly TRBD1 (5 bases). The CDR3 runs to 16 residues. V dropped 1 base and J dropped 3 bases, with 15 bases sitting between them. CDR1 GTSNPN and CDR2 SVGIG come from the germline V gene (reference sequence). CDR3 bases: TGTGCCTGGAGTGCGTTTTTTGGACAAGACACCGGGGAGCTGTTTTTT. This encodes CAWSAFFGQDTGELFF.

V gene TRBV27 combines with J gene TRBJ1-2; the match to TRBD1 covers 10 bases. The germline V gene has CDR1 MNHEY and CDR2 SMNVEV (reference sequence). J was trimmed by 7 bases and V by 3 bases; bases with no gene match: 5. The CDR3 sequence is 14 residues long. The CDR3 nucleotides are TGTGCCAGCAGTTTTCGGACAGGGGGTTCTGGCTACACCTTC. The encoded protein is CASSFRTGGSGYTF.

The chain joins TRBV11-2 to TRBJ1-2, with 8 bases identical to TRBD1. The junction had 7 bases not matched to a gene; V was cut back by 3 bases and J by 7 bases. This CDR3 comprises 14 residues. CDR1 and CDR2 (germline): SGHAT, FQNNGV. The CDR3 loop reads CASSLAGGFFGYTF. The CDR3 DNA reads TGTGCCAGCAGCTTGGCAGGGGGCTTCTTTGGCTACACCTTC.

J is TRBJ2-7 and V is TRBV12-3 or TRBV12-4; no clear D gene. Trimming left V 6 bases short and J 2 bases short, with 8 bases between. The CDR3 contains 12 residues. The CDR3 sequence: CASRSVPYEQYF. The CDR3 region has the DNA TGTGCCAGCAGATCGGTTCCCTACGAGCAGTACTTC.

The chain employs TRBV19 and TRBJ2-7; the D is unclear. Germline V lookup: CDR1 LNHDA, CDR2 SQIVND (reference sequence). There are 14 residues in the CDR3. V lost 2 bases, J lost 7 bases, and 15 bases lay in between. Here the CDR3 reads CASSINWQIEEQYF. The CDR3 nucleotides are TGTGCCAGTAGTATAAATTGGCAGATTGAAGAGCAGTACTTC.

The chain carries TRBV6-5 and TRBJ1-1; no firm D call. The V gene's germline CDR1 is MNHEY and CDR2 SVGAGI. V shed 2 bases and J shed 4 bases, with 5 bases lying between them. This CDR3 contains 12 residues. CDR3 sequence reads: CASSYAGTEAFF. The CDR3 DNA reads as TGTGCCAGCAGTTACGCGGGCACTGAAGCTTTCTTT.

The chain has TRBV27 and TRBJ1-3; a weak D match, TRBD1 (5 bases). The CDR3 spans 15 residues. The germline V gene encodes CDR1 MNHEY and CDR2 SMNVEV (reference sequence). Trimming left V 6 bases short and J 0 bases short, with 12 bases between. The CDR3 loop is CASRRDSYSGNTIYF. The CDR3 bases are TGTGCCAGCAGAAGGGACTCTTACTCTGGAAACACCATATATTTT.

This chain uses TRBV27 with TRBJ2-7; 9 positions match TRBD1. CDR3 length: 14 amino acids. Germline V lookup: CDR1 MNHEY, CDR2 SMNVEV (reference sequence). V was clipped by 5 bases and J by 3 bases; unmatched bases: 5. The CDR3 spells CASSKGQGGYEQYF. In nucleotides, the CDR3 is TGTGCCAGCAGTAAGGGACAGGGCGGCTACGAGCAGTACTTC.

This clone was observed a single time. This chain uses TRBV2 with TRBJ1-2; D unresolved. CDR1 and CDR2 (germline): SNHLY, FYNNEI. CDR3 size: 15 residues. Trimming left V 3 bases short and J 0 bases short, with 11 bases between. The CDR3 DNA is TGTGCCAGCAGTGAGGCCCGGAAGGCTAACTATGGCTACACCTTC. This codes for CASSEARKANYGYTF.

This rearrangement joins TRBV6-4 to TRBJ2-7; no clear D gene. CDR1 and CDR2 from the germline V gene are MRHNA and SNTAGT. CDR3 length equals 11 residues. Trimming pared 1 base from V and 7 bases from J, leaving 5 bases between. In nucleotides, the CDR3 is TGTGCCAGCAGTGACTATAGGGAGCAGTACTTC. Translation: CASSDYREQYF.

This CDR3 reads CASRSVGQGYYSYEQYF. The CDR3 DNA is TGTGCCAGCAGGTCCGTAGGGCAGGGATATTACTCCTACGAGCAGTACTTC. This chain connects TRBV6-8 to TRBJ2-7; tentatively, D is TRBD1 (5 bases). Looked up from germline, CDR1 is MNHGY and CDR2 is SAAAGT. The ends were cut back, 6 bases at V and 0 bases at J, with 21 bases in the middle. The length of the CDR3 is 17 residues.

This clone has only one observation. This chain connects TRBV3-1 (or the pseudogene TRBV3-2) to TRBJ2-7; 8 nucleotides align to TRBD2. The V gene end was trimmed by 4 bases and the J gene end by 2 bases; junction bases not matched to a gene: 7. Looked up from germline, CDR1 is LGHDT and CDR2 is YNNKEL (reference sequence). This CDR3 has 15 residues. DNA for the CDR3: TGTGCCAGCAGCCCTTTAGCGGGGCAAGCCTACGAGCAGTACTTC. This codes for CASSPLAGQAYEQYF.

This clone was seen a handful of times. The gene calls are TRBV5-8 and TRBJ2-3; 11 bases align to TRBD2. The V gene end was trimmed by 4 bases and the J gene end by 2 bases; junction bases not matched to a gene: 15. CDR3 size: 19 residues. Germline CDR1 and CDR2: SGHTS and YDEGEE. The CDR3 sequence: CASSLTLTSGGGPTDTQYF. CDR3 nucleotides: TGTGCCAGCAGCCTGACCCTTACTAGCGGGGGAGGCCCCACAGATACGCAGTATTTT.

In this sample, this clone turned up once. The CDR3 region is CASSPKLPLRDEQETQYF. CDR3 DNA sequence: TGTGCCAGCTCACCTAAACTCCCCCTCCGAGACGAGCAAGAGACCCAGTACTTC. The chain has TRBV18 and TRBJ2-5; D is unresolved. This CDR3 comprises 18 residues. Germline assignment: CDR1 KGHSH and CDR2 LQKENI. The V end was cut by 3 bases, the J end by 2 bases, with 22 bases between.